Following are 18 T cell receptor beta chains from one sample sequenced in a study of shared clonotypes between healthy human individuals. Using immunoSEQ multiplex PCR, the repertoire was profiled, and TCRdb retains in-frame clones only, with some absent. The sample gives a few million clones, over 90% of which show up once; under 0.45% is in the top ten. Sample: naive CD4+ T cells from PBMCs. Stated subset: CD45RA+ positively selected. These receptors all come from a man younger than 30 in good health. Some clones in this sample may be carry-over from other donors' samples.

This clone was counted only a few times. V and J are TRBV7-9 and TRBJ1-1; no definite D call. CDR1 is SEHNR, CDR2 FQNEAQ, per germline (reference sequence). The CDR3 consists of 12 residues. V lost 5 bases and J lost 5, with 9 bases in between. The CDR3 protein is CASSVQRTEAFF. The CDR3 DNA follows: TGTGCCAGCAGCGTACAGCGAACTGAAGCTTTCTTT.

The rearrangement uses TRBV29-1 and TRBJ1-2, with D hard to call. Germline V gene lookup returns CDR1 SQVTM and CDR2 ANQGSEA. V was trimmed by 6 bases and J by 4 bases, leaving 12 bases between them. The CDR3 has 12 amino acids. CDR3 sequence: CSVSQTIYGYTF. For the CDR3, the DNA is TGCAGCGTCTCTCAAACCATCTATGGCTACACCTTC.

This chain links TRBV28 with TRBJ1-2; 9 positions agree with TRBD1. There are 15 residues in the CDR3. Germline values: CDR1 MDHEN, CDR2 SYDVKM. J gave up 4 bases and V 3 bases, and 6 bases lay outside the gene matches. The CDR3 sequence: CASSFLDRGPYGYTF. The CDR3 coding sequence is TGTGCCAGCAGTTTCCTGGACAGGGGACCCTATGGCTACACCTTC.

V gene TRBV10-3 combines with J gene TRBJ2-3; 7 bases are shared with TRBD2. Trimming removed 1 base from V and 2 bases from J; junction bases left unmatched: 12. The germline V gene encodes CDR1 ENHRY and CDR2 SYGVKD. This CDR3 is 18 amino acids long. The CDR3 DNA reads TGTGCCATCAGTGAGTTAGGGGACCGACTAGCCAACACAGATACGCAGTATTTT. It specifies CAISELGDRLANTDTQYF.

The CDR3 protein is CASSLVSGDRVWSTEAFF. The DNA for the CDR3 is TGTGCCAGCAGCTTAGTTTCTGGGGACAGGGTTTGGAGCACTGAAGCTTTCTTT. The rearrangement uses TRBV7-2 and TRBJ1-1, with 9 bases identical to TRBD1. V lost 1 base, J lost 4 bases, and 13 bases stayed unmatched. CDR1 SGHTA and CDR2 FQGNSA come from the germline V gene. This CDR3 region has 18 residues. Using reference TRBV7-2 and TRBJ1-1 for the parts outside the CDR3, the full variable domain is GAGVSQSPSNKVTEKGKDVELRCDPISGHTALYWYRQSLGQGLEFLIYFQGNSAPDKSGLPSDRFSAERTGGSVSTLTIQRTQQEDSAVYLCASSLVSGDRVWSTEAFFGQGTRLTVV.

As DNA, the CDR3 is TGTGCCTGGAGTGGACAGGGCATGGGCTATGGCTACACCTTC. This sequence encodes CAWSGQGMGYGYTF. The chain uses TRBV30 and TRBJ1-2; 7 bases agree with TRBD1. This CDR3 is 14 amino acids long. The germline CDR1 and CDR2 sequences are GTSNPN and SVGIG (reference sequence). V dropped 1 base and J dropped 4; count of bases not matched to a gene: 6.

The chain links TRBV7-2 to TRBJ2-2; no reliable D call. This CDR3 spans 18 amino acids. V gave up 2 bases and J gave up 0 bases, with 16 bases separating them. CDR1 is SGHTA, CDR2 FQGNSA, per germline. CDR3 nucleotide sequence: TGTGCCAGCAGCTTACGCTTTGGCGGTGGGCCGAACACCGGGGAGCTGTTTTTT. Amino acid sequence: CASSLRFGGGPNTGELFF. Full variable domain (outside the CDR3, taken from reference TRBV7-2 and TRBJ2-2): GAGVSQSPSNKVTEKGKDVELRCDPISGHTALYWYRQSLGQGLEFLIYFQGNSAPDKSGLPSDRFSAERTGGSVSTLTIQRTQQEDSAVYLCASSLRFGGGPNTGELFFGEGSRLTVL.

This rearrangement joins TRBV20-1 to TRBJ2-5; D is undetermined. The ends were cut back, 0 bases at V and 4 bases at J, with 3 bases in the middle. The CDR3 spans 11 residues. The germline V gene encodes CDR1 DFQATT and CDR2 SNEGSKA (reference sequence). CDR3 residues: CSARDAETQYF. In DNA, the CDR3 is TGCAGTGCTAGAGACGCAGAGACCCAGTACTTC.

This chain links TRBV9 with TRBJ2-3, with a tentative D call TRBD1 (5 bases). Deletions cut 3 bases from V and 1 base from J, with 12 bases between. The CDR3 extends over 15 amino acids. In germline, CDR1 is SGDLS, CDR2 YYNGEE. The CDR3 sequence is CASSAGHGGTDTQYF. CDR3 in DNA: TGTGCCAGCAGCGCCGGACACGGCGGCACAGATACGCAGTATTTT.

This clone was seen once. V usage is TRBV18 and J usage is TRBJ2-5, with 10 positions matching TRBD1. Germline V CDR1 and CDR2: KGHSH, LQKENI. This CDR3 contains 17 residues. After removal of 1 base from V and 4 bases from J, the junction contained 9 bases not matched to a gene. CDR3 sequence reads: CASSPLLGDRGRETQYF. CDR3 coding DNA: TGTGCCAGCTCACCACTTTTAGGAGACAGGGGGCGAGAGACCCAGTACTTC.

In the case of this clone: Other DNA sequences in the sample encode the same CDR3. The CDR3 protein is CASSPAGNTIYF. The CDR3 coding sequence is TGTGCCAGCTCACCAGCGGGAAACACCATATATTTT. This chain connects TRBV18 to TRBJ1-3; D not certain. With 2 bases removed from V and 4 bases from J, the gap between germline ends came to 3 bases. The CDR3 has 12 residues. Germline V gene lookup returns CDR1 KGHSH and CDR2 LQKENI.

This sequence joins TRBV18 and TRBJ2-1, with 8 nucleotides matching TRBD2. Trimming removed 4 bases from V and 5 bases from J; junction bases left unmatched: 13. The CDR3 totals 17 residues. In germline, CDR1 is KGHSH, CDR2 LQKENI. CDR3 sequence: CASSQIKRERTHNEQFF. The CDR3 nucleotides read TGTGCCAGCTCACAAATCAAGCGGGAGAGGACTCACAATGAGCAGTTCTTC.

This sequence joins TRBV30 and TRBJ2-5; D may match TRBD1 or TRBD2 (5 bases each). The ends were cut back, 0 bases at V and 5 bases at J, with 10 bases in the middle. Germline V gene lookup returns CDR1 GTSNPN and CDR2 SVGIG (reference sequence). The CDR3 covers 13 residues. CDR3 sequence: CAWSVAGTETQYF. The CDR3 DNA is TGTGCCTGGAGTGTGGCTGGGACGGAGACCCAGTACTTC.

The genes are TRBV6-5 and TRBJ2-3, with TRBD2 matching 8 bases. The CDR3 has 15 residues. Trimming at V came to 2 bases and at J to 6 bases, leaving 7 bases not matched to a gene. Germline assignment: CDR1 MNHEY and CDR2 SVGAGI. In nucleotides, the CDR3 is TGTGCCAGCAGTTACGGGGCGGGAGGCTCGGATACGCAGTATTTT. This sequence encodes CASSYGAGGSDTQYF.

The chain joins TRBV29-1 to TRBJ1-1; D is ambiguous. Trimming pared 6 bases from V and 5 bases from J, leaving 16 bases between. The germline V gene encodes CDR1 SQVTM and CDR2 ANQGSEA. The CDR3 is 13 residues long. The CDR3 here is CSVVLFRGTEAFF. The CDR3 DNA follows: TGCAGCGTGGTGCTGTTTCGGGGAACTGAAGCTTTCTTT.

The gene calls are TRBV7-9 and TRBJ2-7; 9 bases match TRBD1. Germline V gene sequence: CDR1 SEHNR, CDR2 FQNEAQ (reference sequence). After removal of 1 base from V and 3 bases from J, the junction contained 7 bases not matched to a gene. This CDR3 contains 16 residues. CDR3 amino acids: CASSLESGQGIYEQYF. The CDR3 nucleotides are TGTGCCAGCAGCTTAGAATCTGGACAGGGGATCTACGAGCAGTACTTC.

The V gene is TRBV10-3, the J gene TRBJ2-1; D unresolved. The V end was cut by 10 bases, the J end by 2 bases, with 15 bases between. This CDR3 is built from 14 residues. Germline CDR1 is ENHRY and CDR2 is SYGVKD. In DNA form, the CDR3 reads TGTGCCACAATAAAAGAGAGAGCCTACAATGAGCAGTTCTTC. This codes for CATIKERAYNEQFF.

This clone turned up a few times. J is TRBJ1-5 and V is TRBV18; no firm D call. The CDR3 runs 14 residues. Germline lookup yields CDR1 KGHSH and CDR2 LQKENI. V dropped 6 bases and J dropped 4 bases, with 13 bases sitting between them. The CDR3 DNA sequence: TGTGCCAGCTCGGAAGACTGGGCAAATCAGCCCCAGCATTTT. Its translation is CASSEDWANQPQHF.